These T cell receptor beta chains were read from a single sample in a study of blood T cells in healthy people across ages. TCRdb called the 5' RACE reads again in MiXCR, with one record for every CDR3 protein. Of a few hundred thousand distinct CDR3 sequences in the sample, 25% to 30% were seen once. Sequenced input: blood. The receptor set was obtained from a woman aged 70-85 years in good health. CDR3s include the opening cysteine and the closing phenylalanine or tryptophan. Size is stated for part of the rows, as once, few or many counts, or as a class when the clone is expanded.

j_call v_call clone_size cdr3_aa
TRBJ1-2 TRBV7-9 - CASSLDRDNYGYTF
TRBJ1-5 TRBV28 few CASTRGTQNQPQHF
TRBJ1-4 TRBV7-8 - CASSPTGYNEKLFF
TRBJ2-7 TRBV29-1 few CSVAGGRYEQYF
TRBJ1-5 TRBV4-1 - CASSQEGRNLNQPQHF
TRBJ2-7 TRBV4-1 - CASSQPLTGSYEQYF
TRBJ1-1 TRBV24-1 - CATRPPESREMNTEAFF
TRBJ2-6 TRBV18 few CASSRGYVSGANVLTF
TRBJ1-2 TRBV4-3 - CASSQEPGRFGGYTF
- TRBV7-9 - CASRDGGGDYEQYF
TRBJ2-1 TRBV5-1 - CASSFLTGNDEQFF
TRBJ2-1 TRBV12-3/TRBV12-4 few CASSLYGGGVNEQFF